One and the same sample provided the 32 T cell receptor beta chains below, sequenced in a study of vaccination effects on CD4 cells after COVID-19. Around day 10 of culture, CD4+ T cells were separated out. Everyone in the study got two shots of either the BNT162b2 or mRNA-1273 vaccine. Assay: immunoSEQ multiplex PCR; the TCRdb copy retains only in-frame clones and omits some. The sample contains around 66,000 clones, 70% to 85% of which appear only once. These receptors have no identified antigens. This specimen consisted of CD4+ T cells from PBMCs cultured without peptide, obtained after COVID-19 vaccination. The receptor source for this set is a human donor who received a COVID-19 vaccine.

V is TRBV18 and J is TRBJ2-3, with D possibly TRBD1 on 5 matching bases. Trimming left V 4 bases short and J 2 bases short, with 13 bases between. Germline V gene data show CDR1 as KGHSH and CDR2 as LQKENI. The CDR3 is 15 residues long. The CDR3 loop reads CASSLTALYTDTQYF. In DNA form, the CDR3 reads TGTGCCAGCTCACTGACAGCCTTATACACAGATACGCAGTATTTT.

This clone has just one count. The chain joins TRBV19 to TRBJ2-7; D may be TRBD1 (6 bases). Germline CDR1 is LNHDA and CDR2 is SQIVND (reference sequence). The V end was cut by 4 bases, the J end by 2 bases, with 12 bases between. The CDR3 has 14 amino acids. The CDR3 sequence is CASSRTATTYEQYV. The DNA for the CDR3 is TGTGCCAGTAGTAGGACAGCCACGACCTACGAGCAGTACGTC.

This chain connects TRBV6-5 to TRBJ1-3; 8 bases line up with TRBD1. The CDR3 totals 15 residues. V shed 4 bases and J 3 bases; nucleotides not matched to a gene: 5. Germline CDR1 is MNHEY and CDR2 is SVGAGI. The CDR3 DNA is TGTGCCAGCAGTTCAGGGGGCGAGGGTGGAAACACCATATATTTT. Protein product: CASSSGGEGGNTIYF.

The J gene is TRBJ1-2, the V gene TRBV10-3, with D unresolved. The CDR3 runs to 14 residues. V lost 0 bases and J 8 bases, leaving 13 bases between the germline ends. CDR1 is ENHRY and CDR2 is SYGVKD in the germline V gene. The DNA of the CDR3 is TGTGCCATCAGTGAGTCCGGGTTGGCCATAGGCTACACCTTC. It specifies CAISESGLAIGYTF.

This clone was observed a single time. The rearrangement uses TRBV3-1 (or the pseudogene TRBV3-2) and TRBJ2-1, with 8 bases identical to TRBD1. J lost 5 bases, V lost 3 bases, and 12 bases had no gene match. This CDR3 region has 17 residues. Per the germline V gene, CDR1 is LGHDT and CDR2 is YNNKEL (reference sequence). CDR3 sequence reads: CASSHAPGTGRHNEQFF. The CDR3 DNA sequence: TGTGCCAGCAGCCACGCCCCCGGGACAGGCCGCCACAATGAGCAGTTCTTC.

This sequence joins TRBV7-9 and TRBJ1-1; D perhaps matches TRBD1 (5 bases). CDR3 length equals 14 residues. Per the germline V gene, CDR1 is SEHNR and CDR2 is FQNEAQ (reference sequence). V gave up 4 bases and J gave up 6 bases, with 15 bases separating them. The CDR3 nucleotides are TGTGCCAGCAGCTCGGGGGTGGGTCGGGCTGAAGCTTTCTTT. Its protein product is CASSSGVGRAEAFF.

This clone was counted once. This chain connects TRBV19 to TRBJ2-5, with D unresolved. V gave up 4 bases and J gave up 4 bases, with 13 bases separating them. The length of the CDR3 is 14 residues. The V gene's germline CDR1 is LNHDA and CDR2 SQIVND (reference sequence). CDR3 region: CASSTMSSSETQYF. Here the CDR3 DNA reads TGTGCCAGTAGTACCATGAGTAGTTCAGAGACCCAGTACTTC.

V and J are TRBV12-5 and TRBJ1-1; D is perhaps TRBD1 (6 bases). The CDR3 has 15 residues. Trimming pared 4 bases from V and 10 bases from J, leaving 22 bases between. Germline assignment: CDR1 LGHNT and CDR2 FRNRAP. CDR3 nucleotide sequence: TGTGCTAGTGGTTCCCCCATAGACAGGCCCCAGGGAGCTTTCTTT. Translation gives CASGSPIDRPQGAFF. Looking up the rest from reference TRBV12-5 and TRBJ1-1 gives the full variable domain: DARVTQTPRHKVTEMGQEVTMRCQPILGHNTVFWYRQTMMQGLELLAYFRNRAPLDDSGMPKDRFSAEMPDATLATLKIQPSEPRDSAVYFCASGSPIDRPQGAFFGQGTRLTVV.

This clone turned up a few times. The V gene is TRBV4-1, the J gene TRBJ1-5; D perhaps matches TRBD1 (5 bases). Germline V CDR1 and CDR2: MGHRA, YSYEKL. Trimming took 0 bases from V and 0 from J, leaving 12 bases between them. There are 17 residues in the CDR3. The DNA for the CDR3 is TGCGCCAGCAGCCAAGACCAGGGAGGGTATAGCAATCAGCCCCAGCATTTT. Translation: CASSQDQGGYSNQPQHF.

V and J are TRBV19 and TRBJ1-2; D is possibly TRBD1 (5 bases). The CDR3 covers 13 residues. CDR1 LNHDA and CDR2 SQIVND come from the germline V gene (reference sequence). Between the trimmed V and J ends, which lost 3 bases and 5 bases, there was a span of 10 bases. The CDR3: CASSISREYGYTF. The CDR3 region has the DNA TGTGCCAGTAGTATCTCCAGGGAATATGGCTACACCTTC.

This clone was picked up a small number of times. The sample carries other DNA sequences with the same CDR3. The chain links TRBV6-6 to TRBJ2-7, with 10 bases identical to TRBD1. CDR1 and CDR2 (germline): MNHNY, SVGAGI (reference sequence). J gave up 2 bases and V 5 bases, and 3 bases lay outside the gene matches. This CDR3 spans 14 amino acids. CDR3 loop: CASSPGQGAYEQYV. CDR3 DNA sequence: TGTGCCAGCAGTCCCGGACAGGGGGCCTACGAGCAGTACGTC.

The J gene is TRBJ1-5, the V gene TRBV7-2, with TRBD1 matching 8 bases. This CDR3 has 13 residues. Trimming removed 8 bases from V and 7 bases from J; junction bases left unmatched: 7. CDR1 is SGHTA, CDR2 FQGNSA, per germline. The CDR3 spells CASDSGGGQPQHF. The CDR3 region has the DNA TGTGCCAGCGACTCAGGGGGCGGGCAGCCCCAGCATTTT.

CDR3 loop: CATSRRRTSGGAVADTQYF. The CDR3 DNA reads as TGTGCCACCAGCAGGAGGAGGACTAGCGGGGGGGCCGTAGCAGATACGCAGTATTTT. The V and J genes are TRBV15 and TRBJ2-3; 15 bases are shared with TRBD2. The J segment lost 4 bases and the V segment lost 3 bases, leaving 11 bases of the junction unmatched. Germline CDR1 and CDR2: LNHNV and YYDKDF (reference sequence). This CDR3 region has 19 residues.

The rearrangement joins TRBV5-1 to TRBJ1-1; a possible D gene is TRBD1 (5 bases). Trimming cost V 4 bases and J 8 bases, with 18 bases left between them. The CDR3 length is 14 residues. CDR1 is SGHRS and CDR2 is YFSETQ in the germline V gene. The CDR3 bases are TGCGCCAGCAGCCCCCCCCATGACAGTTCCGAAGCTTTCTTT. Translated, it gives CASSPPHDSSEAFF. Together with reference TRBV5-1 and TRBJ1-1, the CDR3 gives the full variable domain: KAGVTQTPRYLIKTRGQQVTLSCSPISGHRSVSWYQQTPGQGLQFLFEYFSETQRNKGNFPGRFSGRQFSNSRSEMNVSTLELGDSALYLCASSPPHDSSEAFFGQGTRLTVV.

This clone was seen a few times. The chain has TRBV6-5 and TRBJ1-1, with no clear D. Trimming stripped 6 bases from V and 1 base from J, with 9 bases between. This CDR3 is built from 13 residues. Germline V lookup: CDR1 MNHEY, CDR2 SVGAGI. The CDR3 nucleotides read TGTGCCAGCAGATCCCCCCAGAACACTGAAGCTTTCTTT. Translating gives CASRSPQNTEAFF.

The chain combines TRBV5-1 with TRBJ2-3, with TRBD2 identical over 13 bases. This CDR3 spans 17 amino acids. The germline V gene has CDR1 SGHRS and CDR2 YFSETQ. V dropped 1 base and J dropped 1; count of bases not matched to a gene: 3. The CDR3 DNA follows: TGCGCCAGCAGCTTGACTAGCGGGGGGGCCGGCACAGATACGCAGTATTTT. Its protein is CASSLTSGGAGTDTQYF. Filled out from reference TRBV5-1 and TRBJ2-3, the complete variable domain reads KAGVTQTPRYLIKTRGQQVTLSCSPISGHRSVSWYQQTPGQGLQFLFEYFSETQRNKGNFPGRFSGRQFSNSRSEMNVSTLELGDSALYLCASSLTSGGAGTDTQYFGPGTRLTVL.

This clone was observed a few times. The rearrangement uses TRBV7-8 and TRBJ2-7, with D tentatively TRBD2 (6 bases). The germline V gene encodes CDR1 SGHVS and CDR2 FQNEAQ. This CDR3 comprises 14 residues. V was shortened by 6 bases and J by 7 bases, with 19 bases between the two germline ends. CDR3 DNA sequence: TGTGCCAGCAGTGTCCACGACGGGACTGGAGAGCAGTACGTC. Protein sequence: CASSVHDGTGEQYV.

The rearrangement joins TRBV21-1 to TRBJ1-3; the table assigns TRBD1, which was not confirmed against the DNA. TRBV21-1 is termed a pseudogene. The CDR3 totals 14 residues. CDR3 sequence: CASSKDRVENTIYF. The CDR3 DNA reads TGTGCCAGCAGCAAAGACAGGGTCGAAAACACCATATATTTT.

V and J are TRBV21-1 and TRBJ1-1; TRBD1, as called in the table, went unchecked against the DNA. TRBV21-1 is labeled a pseudogene. This CDR3 comprises 17 residues. CDR3 protein: CASSKSFYLRGHTEAFF. Here the CDR3 DNA reads TGTGCCAGCAGCAAATCGTTCTATTTGAGGGGGCACACTGAAGCTTTCTTT.

This chain links TRBV7-2 with TRBJ2-6; D is unclear. The CDR3 extends over 14 amino acids. The germline V gene has CDR1 SGHTA and CDR2 FQGNSA. Deletions cut 5 bases from V and 1 base from J, with 6 bases between. CDR3 nucleotide sequence: TGTGCCAGCAGCACCCCGTCTGGGGCCAACGTCCTGACTTTC. It specifies CASSTPSGANVLTF.

This clone has just a few counts. The chain joins TRBV3-1 (or the pseudogene TRBV3-2) to TRBJ2-2; D may be TRBD1 or TRBD2 (6 bases each). Trimming stripped 1 base from V and 5 bases from J, with 11 bases between. The CDR3 length is 15 residues. The germline gives CDR1 LGHDT, CDR2 YNNKEL (reference sequence). This CDR3 is CASSQGGGGTGELFF. DNA of the CDR3: TGTGCCAGCAGCCAAGGAGGAGGGGGTACCGGGGAGCTGTTTTTT.

The chain joins TRBV12-3 or TRBV12-4 to TRBJ2-2; either TRBD1 or TRBD2 may fit D (6 bases each). The CDR3 runs 12 residues. Trimming left V 6 bases short and J 6 bases short, with 8 bases between. CDR3 residues: CASRRGAGELFF. For the CDR3, the DNA is TGTGCCAGCAGGAGGGGGGCCGGGGAGCTGTTTTTT.

The chain uses TRBV18 and TRBJ1-2; D is uncertain. V was shortened by 5 bases and J by 6 bases, with 13 bases between the two germline ends. In germline, CDR1 is KGHSH, CDR2 LQKENI. This CDR3 has 13 amino acids. CDR3 amino acids: CASSSWGQDGYTF. CDR3 DNA: TGTGCCAGCTCATCGTGGGGTCAGGATGGCTACACCTTC.

Judged by abundance, this clone is medium-sized. The genes are TRBV18 and TRBJ1-6; tentative D call: TRBD1 (5 bases). The germline gives CDR1 KGHSH, CDR2 LQKENI. This CDR3 has 15 residues. Trimming left V 3 bases short and J 7 bases short, with 13 bases between. The CDR3 protein is CASSPMGRGNSPLHF. DNA of the CDR3: TGTGCCAGCTCACCTATGGGGCGGGGGAATTCACCCCTCCACTTT.

The rearrangement links TRBV18 to TRBJ1-4; TRBD1 agrees at 7 bases. V lost 2 bases, J lost 2 bases, and 2 bases stayed unmatched. Germline V lookup: CDR1 KGHSH, CDR2 LQKENI. This CDR3 comprises 15 residues. The CDR3 loop reads CASSPEQGTNEKLFF. Written as DNA, the CDR3 is TGTGCCAGCTCACCAGAACAGGGGACTAATGAAAAACTGTTTTTT.

The V and J genes are TRBV19 and TRBJ1-2; tentatively, D is TRBD1 (5 bases). V was trimmed by 6 bases and J by 4 bases, leaving 24 bases between them. CDR1 is LNHDA and CDR2 is SQIVND in the germline V gene (reference sequence). This CDR3 has 17 amino acids. The CDR3 DNA follows: TGTGCCAGTAGGATAAGTGGGACTCTCCGGGGCATCTATGGCTACACCTTC. Encoded protein: CASRISGTLRGIYGYTF.

The V gene is TRBV6-5, the J gene TRBJ2-7, with D possibly matching TRBD1 (6 bases). CDR1 MNHEY and CDR2 SVGAGI come from the germline V gene. Trimming pared 8 bases from V and 6 bases from J, leaving 17 bases between. The CDR3 is 13 residues long. CDR3 protein: CASSKEQGFEQYV. The CDR3 coding sequence is TGTGCCAGCTCGAAGGAACAGGGCTTCGAGCAGTACGTC.

The CDR3 is CASSLRPPGQGRVPYGYTF. CDR3 DNA sequence: TGTGCCAGCAGCTTGAGACCCCCGGGACAGGGTAGAGTCCCCTATGGCTACACCTTC. The chain is built from TRBV5-5 and TRBJ1-2; 9 nucleotides agree with TRBD1. Germline V gene sequence: CDR1 SGHKS, CDR2 YYEKEE (reference sequence). The CDR3 runs 19 residues. The J segment lost 4 bases and the V segment lost 1 base, leaving 17 bases of the junction unmatched.

This clone was recorded only once. The V gene is TRBV7-3, the J gene TRBJ2-6; D perhaps matches TRBD2 (6 bases). CDR1 and CDR2 (germline): SGHTA, FQGTGA. Trimming removed 6 bases at V and 3 bases at J, with 6 bases between. The CDR3 extends over 13 amino acids. The DNA for the CDR3 is TGTGCCAGCAGGGGGGGTGGGGCCAACGTCCTGACTTTC. Amino acid sequence: CASRGGGANVLTF.

This clone has more than one count but fewer than ten. This rearrangement joins TRBV4-1 to TRBJ1-5; no clear D. The germline gives CDR1 MGHRA, CDR2 YSYEKL. This CDR3 is 14 amino acids long. V was cut by 5 bases and J by 4 bases, with 12 bases left in between. CDR3 in DNA: TGCGCCAGCAGCGAGGTCACACTAAATCAGCCCCAGCATTTT. Translating gives CASSEVTLNQPQHF.

The gene calls are TRBV6-5 and TRBJ1-6; the match to TRBD1 covers 8 bases. The J segment lost 11 bases and the V segment lost 5 bases, leaving 8 bases of the junction unmatched. Germline CDR1 reads MNHEY; CDR2 reads SVGAGI. The CDR3 runs 14 residues. For the CDR3, the DNA is TGTGCCAGCAGTACGGACAGGGTTGCTACACCCCTCCACTTT. This sequence encodes CASSTDRVATPLHF.

V and J are TRBV28 and TRBJ1-5; 10 bases agree with TRBD1. The V and J ends lost 6 bases and 5 bases, in that order; junction bases with no gene match: 4. Germline CDR1 and CDR2: MDHEN and SYDVKM. This CDR3 contains 14 residues. CDR3 loop: CASRPGTGDQPQHF. CDR3 nucleotides: TGTGCCAGCAGACCCGGGACAGGGGATCAGCCCCAGCATTTT. The full variable domain, its missing parts supplied by reference TRBV28 and TRBJ1-5, is DVKVTQSSRYLVKRTGEKVFLECVQDMDHENMFWYRQDPGLGLRLIYFSYDVKMKEKGDIPEGYSVSREKKERFSLILESASTNQTSMYLCASRPGTGDQPQHFGDGTRLSIL.